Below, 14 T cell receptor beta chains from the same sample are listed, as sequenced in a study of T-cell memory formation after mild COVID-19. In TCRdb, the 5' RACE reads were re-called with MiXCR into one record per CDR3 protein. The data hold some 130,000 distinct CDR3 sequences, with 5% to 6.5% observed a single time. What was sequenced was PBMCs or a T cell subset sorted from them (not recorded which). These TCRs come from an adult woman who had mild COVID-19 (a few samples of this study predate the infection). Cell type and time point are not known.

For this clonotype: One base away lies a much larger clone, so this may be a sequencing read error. The CDR3 loop reads CASSLVDAYWTQYF. CDR3 sequence (DNA): TGTGCCAGCAGCTTAGTAGACGCGTACTGGACCCAGTACTTC. The V gene is TRBV7-9, the J gene TRBJ2-5, with D unclear. The germline V and J ends were trimmed by 1 base and 7 bases, with 13 bases remaining between them. The CDR3 has 14 amino acids. Germline V gene sequence: CDR1 SEHNR, CDR2 FQNEAQ (reference sequence).

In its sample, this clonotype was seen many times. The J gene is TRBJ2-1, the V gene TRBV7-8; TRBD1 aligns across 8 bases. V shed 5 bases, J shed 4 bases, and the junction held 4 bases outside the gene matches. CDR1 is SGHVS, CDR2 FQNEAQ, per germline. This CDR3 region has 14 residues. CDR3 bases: TGTGCCAGCAGCGCCCGGGACAGGTACAATGAGCAGTTCTTC. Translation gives CASSARDRYNEQFF.

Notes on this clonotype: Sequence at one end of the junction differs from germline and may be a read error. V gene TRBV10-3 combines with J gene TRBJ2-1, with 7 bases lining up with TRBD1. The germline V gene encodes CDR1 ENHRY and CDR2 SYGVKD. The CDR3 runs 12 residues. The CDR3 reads CAISDRDREPFF. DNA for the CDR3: TGTGCCATCAGTGATCGAGACAGGGAGCCGTTCTTC.

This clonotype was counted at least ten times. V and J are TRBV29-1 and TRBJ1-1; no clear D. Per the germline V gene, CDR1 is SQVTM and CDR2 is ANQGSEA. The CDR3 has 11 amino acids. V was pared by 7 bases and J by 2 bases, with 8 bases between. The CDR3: CSAGYNTEAFF. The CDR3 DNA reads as TGCAGCGCGGGATACAACACTGAAGCTTTCTTT.

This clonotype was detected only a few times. CDR3 DNA: TGTGCCAGCAGCTTGGATAGCGGTACGCAGTATTTT. Its translation is CASSLDSGTQYF. The chain links TRBV5-5 to TRBJ2-3, with TRBD2 as a possible D gene (6 bases). Germline lookup yields CDR1 SGHKS and CDR2 YYEKEE (reference sequence). CDR3 length: 12 amino acids. V lost 0 bases, J lost 8 bases, and 7 bases lay in between. The full variable domain, in which reference TRBV5-5 and TRBJ2-3 provide the parts outside the CDR3, is DAGVTQSPTHLIKTRGQQVTLRCSPISGHKSVSWYQQVLGQGPQFIFQYYEKEERGRGNFPDRFSARQFPNYSSELNVNALLLGDSALYLCASSLDSGTQYFGPGTRLTVL.

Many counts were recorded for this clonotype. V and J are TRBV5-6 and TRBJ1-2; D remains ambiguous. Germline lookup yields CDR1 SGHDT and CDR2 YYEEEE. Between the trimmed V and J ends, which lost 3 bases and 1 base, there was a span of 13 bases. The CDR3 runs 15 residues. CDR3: CASSSPGEINYGYTF. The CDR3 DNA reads TGTGCCAGCAGCTCTCCGGGAGAAATTAACTATGGCTACACCTTC.

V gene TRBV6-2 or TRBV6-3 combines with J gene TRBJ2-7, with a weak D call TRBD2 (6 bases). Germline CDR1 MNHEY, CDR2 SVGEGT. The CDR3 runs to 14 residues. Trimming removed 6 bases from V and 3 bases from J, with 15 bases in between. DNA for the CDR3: TGTGCCAGCAGCTATAGCGGAATGGGCTACGAGCAGTACTTC. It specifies CASSYSGMGYEQYF.

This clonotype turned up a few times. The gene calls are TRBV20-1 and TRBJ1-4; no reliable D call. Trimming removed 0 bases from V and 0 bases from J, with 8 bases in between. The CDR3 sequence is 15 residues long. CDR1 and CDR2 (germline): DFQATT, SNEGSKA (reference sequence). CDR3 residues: CSARDPRATNEKLFF. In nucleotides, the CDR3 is TGCAGTGCTAGAGACCCGAGAGCAACTAATGAAAAACTGTTTTTT.

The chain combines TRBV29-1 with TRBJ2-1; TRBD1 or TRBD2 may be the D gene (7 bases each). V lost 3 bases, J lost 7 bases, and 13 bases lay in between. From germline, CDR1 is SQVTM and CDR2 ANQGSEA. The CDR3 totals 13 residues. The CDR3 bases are TGCAGCGTTGATGGGCAGGGGGGGAATGAGCAGTTCTTC. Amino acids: CSVDGQGGNEQFF.

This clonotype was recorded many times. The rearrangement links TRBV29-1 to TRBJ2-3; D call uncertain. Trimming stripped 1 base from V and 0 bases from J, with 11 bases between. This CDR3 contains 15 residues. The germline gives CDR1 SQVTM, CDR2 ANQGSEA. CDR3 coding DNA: TGCAGCGTTGAAGTACGGTGGGAAAGCACAGATACGCAGTATTTT. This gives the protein CSVEVRWESTDTQYF.

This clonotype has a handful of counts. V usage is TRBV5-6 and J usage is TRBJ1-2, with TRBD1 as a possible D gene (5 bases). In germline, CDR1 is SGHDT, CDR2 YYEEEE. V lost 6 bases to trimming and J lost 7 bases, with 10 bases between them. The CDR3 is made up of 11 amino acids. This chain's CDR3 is CASTRDSGYTF. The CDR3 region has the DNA TGTGCCAGCACAAGAGACAGTGGCTACACCTTC.

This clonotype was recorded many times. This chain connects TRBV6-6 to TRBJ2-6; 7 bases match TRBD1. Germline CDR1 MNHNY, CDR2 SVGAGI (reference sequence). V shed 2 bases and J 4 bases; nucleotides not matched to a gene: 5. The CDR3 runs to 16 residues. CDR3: CASSYARGRGANVLTF. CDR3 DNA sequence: TGTGCCAGCAGTTACGCCAGGGGGAGAGGGGCCAACGTCCTGACTTTC.

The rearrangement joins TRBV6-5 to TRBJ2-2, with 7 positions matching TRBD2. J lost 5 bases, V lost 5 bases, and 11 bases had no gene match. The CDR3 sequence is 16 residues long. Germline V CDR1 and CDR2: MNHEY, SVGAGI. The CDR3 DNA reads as TGTGCCAGCAGTACCCGGGGTGTCGGGGGGACCGGGGAGCTGTTTTTT. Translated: CASSTRGVGGTGELFF.

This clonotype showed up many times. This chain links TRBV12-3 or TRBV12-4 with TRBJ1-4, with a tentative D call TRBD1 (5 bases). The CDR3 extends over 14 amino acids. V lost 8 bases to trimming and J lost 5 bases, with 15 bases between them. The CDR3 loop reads CASVSGQVNEKLFF. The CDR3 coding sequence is TGTGCCAGCGTCTCTGGACAAGTGAATGAAAAACTGTTTTTT.